Presented here are 27 T cell receptor beta chains from one specimen sequenced in a study of cytomegalovirus exposure and HLA in healthy donors. The method was immunoSEQ multiplex PCR; TCRdb's version includes in-frame clones alone and lacks a portion of them. The sample lists approximately 150,000 clones, under 95% occurring once. The sample comprised PBMCs. The origin of the receptors is a woman between 18 and 29 years old in good health and CMV-seropositive.

The rearrangement uses TRBV5-1 and TRBJ1-1; TRBD1 agrees at 10 bases. The V gene end was trimmed by 3 bases and the J gene end by 1 base; junction bases not matched to a gene: 0. The CDR3 consists of 14 residues. The germline gives CDR1 SGHRS, CDR2 YFSETQ. The CDR3 sequence is CASSWTGGNTEAFF. CDR3 sequence (DNA): TGCGCCAGCAGCTGGACAGGGGGGAACACTGAAGCTTTCTTT.

The count of this clone is one. The chain couples TRBV19 to TRBJ2-7, with D perhaps matching TRBD1 (5 bases). Germline CDR1 reads LNHDA; CDR2 reads SQIVND (reference sequence). Trimming stripped 7 bases from V and 2 bases from J, with 15 bases between. The CDR3 is 14 amino acids. The CDR3 sequence is CASTPGQDTYEQYF. CDR3 in DNA: TGTGCCAGTACCCCCGGGCAGGACACCTACGAGCAGTACTTC.

The V gene is TRBV6-1, the J gene TRBJ2-5, with TRBD1 as a possible D gene (5 bases). The CDR3 has 13 amino acids. Germline V gene data show CDR1 as MNHNS and CDR2 as SASEGT. V dropped 3 bases and J dropped 7 bases, with 12 bases sitting between them. As DNA, the CDR3 is TGTGCCAGCAGTGATACCAGGGCACGGACCCAGTACTTC. It yields the protein CASSDTRARTQYF.

The J gene is TRBJ1-1, the V gene TRBV18, with 10 bases aligning to TRBD1. Germline assignment: CDR1 KGHSH and CDR2 LQKENI. The CDR3 has 16 amino acids. V was pared by 5 bases and J by 2 bases, with 8 bases of the junction left unmatched. In nucleotides, the CDR3 is TGTGCCAGCTCAGGGATACTGACAGGGGGCAACACTGAAGCTTTCTTT. It specifies CASSGILTGGNTEAFF.

The CDR3 protein is CVRNGGGSRSIPEAFF. The DNA for the CDR3 is TGTGTCAGAAACGGAGGAGGTAGCAGGTCCATCCCTGAAGCTTTCTTT. The chain recombines TRBV7-5 with TRBJ1-1. TRBV7-5 is reported as a pseudogene. CDR3 size: 16 residues.

The chain recombines TRBV27 with TRBJ2-7; TRBD2 matches 7 bases. V gave up 9 bases and J gave up 5 bases; unmatched junction bases: 7. This CDR3 is 12 amino acids long. Looked up from germline, CDR1 is MNHEY and CDR2 is SMNVEV (reference sequence). The CDR3: CARTRLAHEQYF. CDR3 in DNA: TGTGCCAGGACTAGACTAGCCCACGAGCAGTACTTC.

The chain joins TRBV6-1 to TRBJ2-1, with TRBD1 matching 8 bases. Germline V gene sequence: CDR1 MNHNS, CDR2 SASEGT. This CDR3 region has 14 residues. Losses at the gene ends were 0 bases for V and 10 bases for J; bases not matched to a gene: 5. The CDR3 nucleotides read TGTGCCAGCAGTGAAGCCCGACAGGGGCGCGAGCAGTTCTTC. It encodes CASSEARQGREQFF.

This clone was seen a few times. The genes are TRBV4-3 and TRBJ2-7; D is perhaps TRBD1 (6 bases). CDR1 is LGHNA, CDR2 YSLEER, per germline. This CDR3 has 15 amino acids. V was pared by 0 bases and J by 1 base, with 10 bases between. The CDR3 nucleotides read TGCGCCAGCAGCCAAGAGACAGGACATTCCTACGAGCAGTACTTC. Its protein is CASSQETGHSYEQYF.

V gene TRBV7-2 combines with J gene TRBJ2-1; 8 bases match TRBD2. The CDR3 is 15 residues long. The junction had 4 bases not matched to a gene; V was cut back by 6 bases and J by 0 bases. In germline, CDR1 is SGHTA, CDR2 FQGNSA. The CDR3 DNA is TGTGCCAGCAGGTTCGGGGGGGGCTCCTACAATGAGCAGTTCTTC. The encoded protein is CASRFGGGSYNEQFF.

The chain employs TRBV6-4 and TRBJ1-1; D is unresolved. The CDR3 runs to 16 residues. The V end was cut by 5 bases, the J end by 1 base, with 17 bases between. CDR1 is MRHNA, CDR2 SNTAGT, per germline. CDR3 DNA sequence: TGTGCCAGCAGTTACACCAATCGGGGAACGAACACTGAAGCTTTCTTT. This sequence encodes CASSYTNRGTNTEAFF.

V is TRBV19 and J is TRBJ2-2, with 8 positions matching TRBD2. Trimming cost V 2 bases and J 1 base; bases outside gene matches: 6. CDR1 and CDR2 (germline): LNHDA, SQIVND (reference sequence). The length of the CDR3 is 17 residues. The DNA of the CDR3 is TGTGCCAGTAGTATAACGGGACTAGGGAAGAACACCGGGGAGCTGTTTTTT. Its protein is CASSITGLGKNTGELFF.

The rearrangement links TRBV4-1 to TRBJ2-1; 10 positions agree with TRBD1. The CDR3 covers 16 residues. The V gene's germline CDR1 is MGHRA and CDR2 YSYEKL. The trim removed 3 bases at V and 10 bases at J, leaving 12 bases unmatched. This CDR3 is CASSQASGTGVGEQFF. The CDR3 region has the DNA TGCGCCAGCAGCCAGGCGTCCGGGACAGGGGTGGGGGAGCAGTTCTTC.

The V call is TRBV15, the J call TRBJ2-6; D is undetermined. The CDR3 contains 16 residues. V gave up 5 bases and J gave up 0 bases, with 11 bases separating them. Germline V gene sequence: CDR1 LNHNV, CDR2 YYDKDF (reference sequence). CDR3 coding DNA: TGTGCCACCAGCCCCGTCCGGAGCTCTGGGGCCAACGTCCTGACTTTC. Residues: CATSPVRSSGANVLTF.

V is TRBV6-5 and J is TRBJ1-6; no reliable D call. This CDR3 region has 14 residues. Germline CDR1 reads MNHEY; CDR2 reads SVGAGI. V was shortened by 0 bases and J by 7 bases, with 7 bases between the two germline ends. CDR3 coding DNA: TGTGCCAGCAGTTACTCGGAGGGAAATTCACCCCTCCACTTT. Residues: CASSYSEGNSPLHF.

This chain joins TRBV6-1 and TRBJ2-7; no firm D call. V was trimmed by 6 bases and J by 2 bases, leaving 5 bases between them. The CDR3 covers 11 residues. Germline lookup yields CDR1 MNHNS and CDR2 SASEGT. The CDR3 nucleotides are TGTGCCAGCAGCCTCCCCTACGAGCAGTACTTC. Its translation is CASSLPYEQYF.

The rearrangement links TRBV4-1 to TRBJ1-2, with 7 bases that match TRBD1. The CDR3 is 15 amino acids. Per germline, CDR1 MGHRA and CDR2 YSYEKL. Germline trimming cut 6 bases from V and 13 bases from J; bases unmatched to any gene: 20. The chain's CDR3 is CASSQGGFSGTRSTF. DNA of the CDR3: TGCGCCAGCAGTCAGGGGGGTTTTTCCGGGACACGGTCCACCTTC.

This chain joins TRBV6-6 and TRBJ2-5, with 7 nucleotides matching TRBD1. The CDR3 sequence is 14 residues long. J gave up 0 bases and V 4 bases, and 2 bases lay outside the gene matches. The germline V gene has CDR1 MNHNY and CDR2 SVGAGI (reference sequence). The CDR3 sequence is CASSSQGYQETQYF. The DNA for the CDR3 is TGTGCCAGCAGTTCACAGGGGTACCAAGAGACCCAGTACTTC.

This rearrangement joins TRBV6-1 to TRBJ1-2; TRBD1 matches 9 bases. Trimming cost V 6 bases and J 4 bases; bases outside gene matches: 6. Germline V gene data show CDR1 as MNHNS and CDR2 as SASEGT. This CDR3 has 14 amino acids. The CDR3 loop reads CASRGDRDGYGYTF. The CDR3 nucleotides read TGTGCCAGCAGGGGGGACAGGGACGGCTATGGCTACACCTTC.

V and J are TRBV4-1 and TRBJ2-1; 8 bases line up with TRBD2. J lost 3 bases, V lost 4 bases, and 2 bases had no gene match. The CDR3 runs to 14 residues. Germline values: CDR1 MGHRA, CDR2 YSYEKL. The CDR3 loop is CASSRGTSYNEQFF. The DNA of the CDR3 is TGCGCCAGCAGCCGCGGGACTAGCTACAATGAGCAGTTCTTC.

The sample holds one count of this clone. The chain links TRBV6-1 to TRBJ1-2, with 9 nucleotides matching TRBD1. The CDR3 spans 16 residues. The ends lost 0 bases at V and 8 bases at J; junction bases unmatched: 10. Germline V lookup: CDR1 MNHNS, CDR2 SASEGT. The CDR3 reads CASSEAKLGQGGGYTF. The CDR3 coding sequence is TGTGCCAGCAGTGAAGCGAAGCTGGGACAGGGAGGGGGCTACACCTTC.

As regards this clone: The same CDR3 arises from other DNA sequences in this sample as well. The chain couples TRBV5-1 to TRBJ2-7; tentative D call: TRBD1 (5 bases). Germline loops: CDR1 SGHRS, CDR2 YFSETQ. The ends were cut back, 0 bases at V and 3 bases at J, with 7 bases in the middle. The CDR3 spans 13 residues. The CDR3 sequence: CASSLGQLYEQYF. In nucleotides, the CDR3 is TGCGCCAGCAGCTTGGGACAGCTCTACGAGCAGTACTTC. Using reference TRBV5-1 and TRBJ2-7 for the parts outside the CDR3, the full variable domain is KAGVTQTPRYLIKTRGQQVTLSCSPISGHRSVSWYQQTPGQGLQFLFEYFSETQRNKGNFPGRFSGRQFSNSRSEMNVSTLELGDSALYLCASSLGQLYEQYFGPGTRLTVT.

The chain recombines TRBV4-3 with TRBJ2-7; no reliable D call. The germline V gene has CDR1 LGHNA and CDR2 YSLEER. V was pared by 0 bases and J by 3 bases, with 9 bases between. CDR3 size: 14 residues. The CDR3 DNA sequence: TGCGCCAGCAGCCAAGATTCGAGCGTCTACGAGCAGTACTTC. Protein sequence: CASSQDSSVYEQYF.

This chain uses TRBV5-4 with TRBJ1-1, with D maybe TRBD1 (6 bases). Germline V gene data show CDR1 as SGHNT and CDR2 as YYREEE (reference sequence). V was clipped by 1 base and J by 4 bases, with 8 bases between them. CDR3 length equals 13 residues. In DNA form, the CDR3 reads TGTGCCAGCAGCTTGAACAGGGTCACTGAAGCTTTCTTT. Its translation: CASSLNRVTEAFF. The full variable domain, in which reference TRBV5-4 and TRBJ1-1 provide the parts outside the CDR3, is ETGVTQSPTHLIKTRGQQVTLRCSSQSGHNTVSWYQQALGQGPQFIFQYYREEENGRGNFPPRFSGLQFPNYSSELNVNALELDDSALYLCASSLNRVTEAFFGQGTRLTVV.

The CDR3 DNA is TGTGCCAGCGCACTAGCGGGGTTTGCTAGCACAGATACGCAGTATTTT. Translated, it gives CASALAGFASTDTQYF. The chain recombines TRBV7-6 with TRBJ2-3; 10 bases agree with TRBD2. Germline values: CDR1 SGHVS, CDR2 FNYEAQ. The CDR3 consists of 16 residues. Trimming removed 8 bases from V and 0 bases from J; junction bases left unmatched: 8.

This clone was recorded only once. This chain uses TRBV9 with TRBJ2-5; D remains unclear. V was clipped by 4 bases and J by 1 base, with 11 bases between them. The CDR3 covers 14 residues. Germline V lookup: CDR1 SGDLS, CDR2 YYNGEE. CDR3 protein: CASSPRAIQETQYF. Here the CDR3 DNA reads TGTGCCAGCAGCCCCCGTGCGATCCAAGAGACCCAGTACTTC.

V is TRBV14 and J is TRBJ1-4, with TRBD1 matching over 7 bases. V gave up 4 bases and J gave up 8 bases; unmatched junction bases: 7. This CDR3 is 14 amino acids long. Germline V gene sequence: CDR1 SGHDN, CDR2 FVKESK. As DNA, the CDR3 is TGTGCCAGCAGCCCACGGCTGGGACAGGAAAAACTGTTTTTT. Translation: CASSPRLGQEKLFF. Complete variable domain (other parts from reference TRBV14 and TRBJ1-4): EAGVTQFPSHSVIEKGQTVTLRCDPISGHDNLYWYRRVMGKEIKFLLHFVKESKQDESGMPNNRFLAERTGGTYSTLKVQPAELEDSGVYFCASSPRLGQEKLFFGSGTQLSVL.

This chain connects TRBV5-5 to TRBJ1-2, with 11 bases identical to TRBD1. The CDR3 is 16 residues long. V was clipped by 1 base and J by 2 bases; unmatched bases: 4. Germline V gene sequence: CDR1 SGHKS, CDR2 YYEKEE (reference sequence). This chain's CDR3 is CASSLLGTGGNYGYTF. The CDR3 DNA follows: TGTGCCAGCAGCTTGTTAGGGACAGGGGGGAACTATGGCTACACCTTC.